This T cell receptor (beta chain) was documented in a study of blood T cell repertoires in COVID-19. At the level of the study: Samples taken during acute and convalescent COVID-19 were collected in the United States, Italy and Spain. T cells, B-cell-depleted T cells, or PBMCs supplied cDNA or gDNA.

The CDR3 length is 15 residues. CDR1 SGHRS and CDR2 YFSETQ come from the germline V gene. Trimming left V 0 bases short and J 3 bases short, with 12 bases between. In the original analysis: Amplifying reference gene primers gave estimates of nucleated cell counts. Clones were sequenced by immunoSEQ multiplex PCR, and TCRdb holds only the in-frame ones, with some missing. V, J and clone size reflect that table, while D and trimming were determined from the DNA. The sample yields fewer than 90,000 clones, 55% to 75% seen once. This clone appeared a few times. V and J are TRBV5-1 and TRBJ1-1; D gene unclear. This receptor was obtained from a woman of 80 years or more with acute or convalescent COVID-19. Sequenced: peripheral blood. CDR3: CASSLEAVSDTEAFF. The DNA of the CDR3 is TGCGCCAGCAGCTTGGAGGCGGTAAGCGACACTGAAGCTTTCTTT.